Included here is one TCR beta chain sequence, with context. The assay was immunoSEQ multiplex PCR, and TCRdb's table has in-frame clones only and misses some. The sample lists under 80,000 clones; approximately 87% were seen once. CDR1 is MNHEY and CDR2 is SVGEGT in the germline V gene. This CDR3 has 16 residues. The J segment lost 4 bases and the V segment lost 4 bases, leaving 10 bases of the junction unmatched. The record originates from a study of control samples from healthy donors and cancer patients. The V gene is TRBV6-2 or TRBV6-3, the J gene TRBJ1-2, with TRBD1 matching 9 bases. This TCR was sampled from a middle-aged man in good health. The sequencing sample was made of blood. The CDR3 here is CASSSTRQGGGYGYTF. The CDR3 region has the DNA TGTGCCAGCAGTTCGACGAGACAGGGGGGTGGCTATGGCTACACCTTC.